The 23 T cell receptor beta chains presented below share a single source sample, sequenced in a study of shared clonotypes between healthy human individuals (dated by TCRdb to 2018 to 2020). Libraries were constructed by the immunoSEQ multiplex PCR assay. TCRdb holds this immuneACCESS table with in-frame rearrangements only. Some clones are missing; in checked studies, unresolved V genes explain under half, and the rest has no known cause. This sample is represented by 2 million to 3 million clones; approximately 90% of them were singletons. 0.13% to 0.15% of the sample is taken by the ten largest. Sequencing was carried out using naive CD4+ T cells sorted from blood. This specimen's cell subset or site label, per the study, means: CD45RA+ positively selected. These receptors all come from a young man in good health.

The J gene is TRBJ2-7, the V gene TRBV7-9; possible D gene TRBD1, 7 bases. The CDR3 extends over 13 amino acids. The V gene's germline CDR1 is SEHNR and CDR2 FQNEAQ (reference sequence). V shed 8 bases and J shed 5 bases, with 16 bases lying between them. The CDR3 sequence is CASAADRRDEQYF. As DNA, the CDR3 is TGTGCCAGCGCCGCGGACAGGAGGGACGAGCAGTACTTC.

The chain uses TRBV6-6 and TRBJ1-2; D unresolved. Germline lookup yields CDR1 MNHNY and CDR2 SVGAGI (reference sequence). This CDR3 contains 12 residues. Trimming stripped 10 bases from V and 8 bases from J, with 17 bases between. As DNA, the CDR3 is TGTGCCATCGGGGTGACATGGGAAGGCTACACCTTC. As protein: CAIGVTWEGYTF.

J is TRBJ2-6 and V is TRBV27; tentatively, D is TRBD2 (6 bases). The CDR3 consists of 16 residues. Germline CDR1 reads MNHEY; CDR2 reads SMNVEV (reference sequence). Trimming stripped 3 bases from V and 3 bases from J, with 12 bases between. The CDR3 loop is CASSFAGGSGANVLTF. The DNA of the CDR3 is TGTGCCAGCAGTTTTGCCGGGGGTAGTGGGGCCAACGTCCTGACTTTC.

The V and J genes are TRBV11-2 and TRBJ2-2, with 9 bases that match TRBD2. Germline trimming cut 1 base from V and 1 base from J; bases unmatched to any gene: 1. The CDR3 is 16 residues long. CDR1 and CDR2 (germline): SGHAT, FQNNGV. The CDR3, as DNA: TGTGCCAGCAGCTTAGGAGCGGGGGGGAACACCGGGGAGCTGTTTTTT. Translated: CASSLGAGGNTGELFF.

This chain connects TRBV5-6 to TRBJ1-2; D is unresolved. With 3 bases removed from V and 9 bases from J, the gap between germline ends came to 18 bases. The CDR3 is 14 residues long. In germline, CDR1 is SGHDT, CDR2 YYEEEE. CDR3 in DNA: TGTGCCAGCAGCTCCCCGGGCCCCCAACGGCGCTACACCTTC. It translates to CASSSPGPQRRYTF.

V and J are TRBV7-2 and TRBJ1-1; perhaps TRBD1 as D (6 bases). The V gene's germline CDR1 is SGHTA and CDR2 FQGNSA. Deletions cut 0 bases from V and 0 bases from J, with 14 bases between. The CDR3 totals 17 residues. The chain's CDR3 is CASSLAGGPGMNTEAFF. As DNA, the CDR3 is TGTGCCAGCAGCTTAGCGGGGGGGCCCGGAATGAACACTGAAGCTTTCTTT.

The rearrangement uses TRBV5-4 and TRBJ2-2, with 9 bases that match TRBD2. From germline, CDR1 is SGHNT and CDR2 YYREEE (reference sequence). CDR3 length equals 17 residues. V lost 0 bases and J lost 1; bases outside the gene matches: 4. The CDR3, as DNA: TGTGCCAGCAGCTTGGTAGGAGCGGGGGGGAACACCGGGGAGCTGTTTTTT. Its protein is CASSLVGAGGNTGELFF. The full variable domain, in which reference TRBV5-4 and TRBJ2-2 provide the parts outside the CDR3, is ETGVTQSPTHLIKTRGQQVTLRCSSQSGHNTVSWYQQALGQGPQFIFQYYREEENGRGNFPPRFSGLQFPNYSSELNVNALELDDSALYLCASSLVGAGGNTGELFFGEGSRLTVL.

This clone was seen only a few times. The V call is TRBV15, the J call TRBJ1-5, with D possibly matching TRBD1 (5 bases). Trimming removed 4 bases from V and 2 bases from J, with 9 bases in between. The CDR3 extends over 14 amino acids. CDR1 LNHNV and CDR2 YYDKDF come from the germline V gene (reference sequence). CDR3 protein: CATSIEGGNQPQHF. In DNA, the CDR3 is TGTGCCACCAGCATCGAAGGGGGCAATCAGCCCCAGCATTTT.

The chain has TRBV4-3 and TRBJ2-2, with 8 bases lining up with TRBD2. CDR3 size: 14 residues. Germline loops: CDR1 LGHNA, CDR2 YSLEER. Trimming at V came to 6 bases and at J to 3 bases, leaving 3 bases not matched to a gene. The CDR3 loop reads CASRTSGDTGELFF. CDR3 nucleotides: TGCGCCAGCAGAACTAGCGGAGACACCGGGGAGCTGTTTTTT.

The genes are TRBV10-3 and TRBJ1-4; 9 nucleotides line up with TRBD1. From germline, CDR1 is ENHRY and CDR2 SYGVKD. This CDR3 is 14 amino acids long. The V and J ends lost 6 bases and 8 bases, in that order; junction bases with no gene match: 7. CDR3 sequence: CAISSQGAGEKLFF. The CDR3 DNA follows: TGTGCCATCAGCTCACAGGGGGCAGGGGAAAAACTGTTTTTT.

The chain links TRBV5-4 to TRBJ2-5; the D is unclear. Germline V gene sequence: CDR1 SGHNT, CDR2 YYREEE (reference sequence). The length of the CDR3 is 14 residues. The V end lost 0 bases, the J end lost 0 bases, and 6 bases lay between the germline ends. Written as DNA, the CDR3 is TGTGCCAGCAGCTTGGTCCCTAACCAAGAGACCCAGTACTTC. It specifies CASSLVPNQETQYF.

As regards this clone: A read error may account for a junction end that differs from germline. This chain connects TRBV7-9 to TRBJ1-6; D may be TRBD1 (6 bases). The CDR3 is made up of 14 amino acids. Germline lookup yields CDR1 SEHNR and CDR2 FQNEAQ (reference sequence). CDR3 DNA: TGTGCCAGCAACTTAGGGACACACAATTCACCCCTCCACTTT. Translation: CASNLGTHNSPLHF.

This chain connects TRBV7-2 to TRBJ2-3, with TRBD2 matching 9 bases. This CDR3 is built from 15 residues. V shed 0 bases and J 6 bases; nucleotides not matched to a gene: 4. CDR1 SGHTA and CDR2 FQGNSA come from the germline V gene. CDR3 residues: CASSLAGLAGDTQYF. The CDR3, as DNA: TGTGCCAGCAGCTTAGCGGGACTAGCAGGTGATACGCAGTATTTT. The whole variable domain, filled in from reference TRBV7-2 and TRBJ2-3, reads GAGVSQSPSNKVTEKGKDVELRCDPISGHTALYWYRQSLGQGLEFLIYFQGNSAPDKSGLPSDRFSAERTGGSVSTLTIQRTQQEDSAVYLCASSLAGLAGDTQYFGPGTRLTVL.

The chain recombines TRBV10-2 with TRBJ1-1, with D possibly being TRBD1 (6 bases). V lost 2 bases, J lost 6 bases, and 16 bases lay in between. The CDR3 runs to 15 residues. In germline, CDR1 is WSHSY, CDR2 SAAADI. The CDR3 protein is CASSEIGTWGPEAFF. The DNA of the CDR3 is TGCGCCAGCAGTGAGATAGGGACCTGGGGGCCTGAAGCTTTCTTT.

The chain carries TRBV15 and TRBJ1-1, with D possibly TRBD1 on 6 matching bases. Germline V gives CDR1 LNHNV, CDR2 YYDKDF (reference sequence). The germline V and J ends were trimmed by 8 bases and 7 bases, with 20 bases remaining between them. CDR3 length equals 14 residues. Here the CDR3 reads CATVREGHGFEAFF. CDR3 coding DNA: TGTGCCACCGTAAGAGAGGGACATGGGTTTGAAGCTTTCTTT.

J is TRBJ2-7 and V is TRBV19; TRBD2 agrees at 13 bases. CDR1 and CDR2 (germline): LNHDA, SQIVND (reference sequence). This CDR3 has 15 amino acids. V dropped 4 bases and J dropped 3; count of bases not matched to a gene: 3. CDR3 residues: CASSRGLAGNYEQYF. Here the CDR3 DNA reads TGTGCCAGTAGTAGGGGACTAGCGGGGAACTACGAGCAGTACTTC.

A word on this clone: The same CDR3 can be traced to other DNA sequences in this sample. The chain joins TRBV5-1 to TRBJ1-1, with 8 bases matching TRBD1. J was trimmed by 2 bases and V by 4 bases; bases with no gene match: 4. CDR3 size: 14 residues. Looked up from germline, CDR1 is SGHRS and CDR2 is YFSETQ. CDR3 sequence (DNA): TGCGCCAGCAGCCCAGGGGGCTTAAACACTGAAGCTTTCTTT. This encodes CASSPGGLNTEAFF.

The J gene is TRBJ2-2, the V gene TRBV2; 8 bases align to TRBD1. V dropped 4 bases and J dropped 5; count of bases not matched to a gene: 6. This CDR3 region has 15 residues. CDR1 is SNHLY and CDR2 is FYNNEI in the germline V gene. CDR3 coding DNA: TGTGCCAGCAGTGTGATACAGGGGGGTACCGGGGAGCTGTTTTTT. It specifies CASSVIQGGTGELFF.

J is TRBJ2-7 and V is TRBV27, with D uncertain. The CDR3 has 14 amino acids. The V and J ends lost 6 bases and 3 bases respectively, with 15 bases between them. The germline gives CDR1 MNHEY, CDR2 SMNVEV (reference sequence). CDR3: CASSHPSNGYEQYF. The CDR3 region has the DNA TGTGCCAGCAGCCATCCGAGCAACGGCTACGAGCAGTACTTC.

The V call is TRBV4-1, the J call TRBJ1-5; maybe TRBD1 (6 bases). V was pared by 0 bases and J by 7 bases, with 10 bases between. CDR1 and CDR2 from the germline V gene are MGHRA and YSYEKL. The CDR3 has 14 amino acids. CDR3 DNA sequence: TGCGCCAGCAGCCAAGATGGGGGGCCCCAGCCCCAGCATTTT. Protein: CASSQDGGPQPQHF.

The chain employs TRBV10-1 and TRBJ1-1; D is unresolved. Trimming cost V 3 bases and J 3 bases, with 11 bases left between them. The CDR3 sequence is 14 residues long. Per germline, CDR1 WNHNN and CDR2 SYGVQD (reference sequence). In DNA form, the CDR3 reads TGCGCCAGCAGTGATGGTCAGCGATACACTGAAGCTTTCTTT. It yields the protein CASSDGQRYTEAFF.

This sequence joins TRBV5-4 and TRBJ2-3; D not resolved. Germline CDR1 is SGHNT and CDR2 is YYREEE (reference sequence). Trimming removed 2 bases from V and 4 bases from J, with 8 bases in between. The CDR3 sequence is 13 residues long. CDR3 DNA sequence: TGTGCCAGCAGCTTTAGCAACGCAGATACGCAGTATTTT. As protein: CASSFSNADTQYF.

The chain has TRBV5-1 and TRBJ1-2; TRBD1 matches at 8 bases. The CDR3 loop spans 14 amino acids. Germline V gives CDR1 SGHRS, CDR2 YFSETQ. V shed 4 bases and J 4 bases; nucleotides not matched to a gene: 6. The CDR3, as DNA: TGCGCCAGCAGCACGACAGGGGTGGGCTATGGCTACACCTTC. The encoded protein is CASSTTGVGYGYTF.